This TCR beta chain was recovered during a study of regulatory T cells in long-lasting Graves disease. Study summary: Newly diagnosed Graves' patients had taken antithyroid drugs under 3 months.

The table lists this clonotype with many counts. Its target is unknown. The time point here: newly diagnosed GD, antithyroid drugs for less than 3 months. Scientists built the TCR library using RNA that was extracted from PBMCs. The CDR3 covers 14 residues. CDR1 is SGHNT, CDR2 YENEEA, per germline. V was pared by 4 bases and J by 3 bases, with 12 bases between. General study findings and limits: The study examined only peripheral blood, not thyroid tissue.

To make TCR beta libraries, researchers used iRepertoire HTBI primers and Arm-PCR of CDR3 regions. MiXCR was run by TCRdb on the multiplex PCR reads, yielding one entry per CDR3 protein. The repertoire includes hundreds of thousands of distinct CDR3 sequences, roughly a sixth of them detected once, and more than 20% sits in the top ten. The sample was also reused in another study, on T cells in Graves' hyperthyroidism and ophthalmopathy. That paper adds: HTBI primers drove first-round RT-PCR of the TCR CDR3.

V is TRBV11-3 and J is TRBJ1-1; maybe TRBD1 (6 bases). This receptor was identified in a woman aged 35-65 years with Graves disease. The sequences come from peripheral blood mononuclear cells (PBMCs), collected at new diagnosis, from a patient treated with antithyroid drugs. CDR3 sequence: CASSSGTRHTEAFF. CDR3 sequence (DNA): TGTGCCAGCAGCTCGGGGACAAGGCACACTGAAGCTTTCTTT.